The sequence of this T cell receptor (beta chain) was determined in a study of Ad26.COV2.S vaccination and SARS-CoV-2 variants. Looking at the study overall: Enrollment placed the donor in the COV1001 Ad26.COV2.S trial arm. Ad26.COV2.S given intramuscularly, once or twice 56 days apart.

The treatment: around 19 received Ad26.COV2.S at low or high dose, single or two shots; about 5 received placebo; per-sample allocation not given. Day 63 after the first injection of vaccine or placebo was the sampling time. Produced via immunoSEQ multiplex PCR; TCRdb's table is partial and in-frame only. This table holds 350,000 to 450,000 clones, 70% to 90% found once. CDR3 length: 13 residues. Germline V gene sequence: CDR1 PRHDT, CDR2 FYEKMQ (reference sequence). Trimming cost V 5 bases and J 3 bases, with 11 bases left between them. Material: peripheral blood, obtained in a trial of Ad26.COV2.S vaccine versus placebo. The TCR comes from a person between 18 and 65 years old who received the Ad26.COV2.S COVID-19 vaccine or a placebo. This sequence joins TRBV13 and TRBJ2-7; tentatively, D is TRBD1 (6 bases). CDR3 coding DNA: TGTGCCAGCAGCCTACGAGGGGGCTACGAGCAGTACTTC. Translating it yields CASSLRGGYEQYF.